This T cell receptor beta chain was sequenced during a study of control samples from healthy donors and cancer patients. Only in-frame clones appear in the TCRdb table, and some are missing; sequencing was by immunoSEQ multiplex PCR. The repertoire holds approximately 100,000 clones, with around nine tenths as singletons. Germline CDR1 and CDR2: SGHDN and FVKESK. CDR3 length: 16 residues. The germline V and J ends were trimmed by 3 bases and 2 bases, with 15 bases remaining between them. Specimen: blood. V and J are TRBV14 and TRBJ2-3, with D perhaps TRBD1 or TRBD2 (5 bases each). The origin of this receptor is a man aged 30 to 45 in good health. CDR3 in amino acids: CASSQPGTSFTDTQYF. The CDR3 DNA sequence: TGTGCCAGCAGCCAGCCCGGGACGTCTTTCACAGATACGCAGTATTTT.